The present TCR beta chain was sequenced within a study of T-cell reconstitution after alpha-beta-depleted transplantation in children (dated by TCRdb to the mid-2010s). For the wider study: Using TCR repertoire profiling, the study followed T-cell immune reconstitution in a quantitative way in children after TCRalphabeta/CD19-depleted allogeneic hematopoietic cell transplantation.

Libraries were built with PCR. The sample was run on an Illumina HiSeq 2500. TCR libraries were prepared with molecular barcoding, using unique molecular identifiers to normalize TCRbeta repertoire quantification. Through fastp at Q25 and MiXCR, TCRdb rebuilt clones from the public reads, retaining in-frame beta chains. Rows are combined by CDR3 protein, so each entry shows the most common genes and DNA. Recorded for this sample are approximately 340,000 distinct CDR3 sequences; around a tenth of them occurred a single time. The ten largest clonotypes hold around 2.5% of the sample. This clonotype occurred once. The clone's antigen remains unknown. No base qualities exist here, and no much larger clone lies one base off it. A single read makes a weak case. Sequences LNHDA (CDR1) and SQIVND (CDR2) are obtained from the germline V gene (reference sequence). Including the terminal cysteine and phenylalanine, the CDR3 comprises 17 residues. The CDR3 DNA has 51 bases and is translated from base 1. V and J are trimmed by 3 bases and 7 bases, and the gene matches miss 13 bases of the junction.

The rearranged chain carries TRBV19 and TRBJ1-4; TRBD1 lines up with 8 middle nucleotides. Source: PBMCs from the stem cell graft donor, taken from the stem cell graft. This receptor was obtained from a human donor who donated a stem cell graft to a child with acute lymphoblastic leukemia. The CDR3 amino acid sequence is: CASSIRPRTGRIEKLFF. The DNA is as follows: TGTGCCAGTAGTATCCGCCCCCGGACAGGGAGGATTGAAAAACTGTTTTTT.